One TCR beta chain is described in this entry. The clone's antigen remains unknown. No base-level quality is on record; no much larger clone is a single base apart. From cysteine to phenylalanine, the CDR3 is 12 amino acids long. Only the CDR3 portion is preserved as DNA: 36 bases, with reading frame beginning at the first base. The germline V gene (reference sequence) gives CDR1 as SEHNR and CDR2 as FQNEAQ. V is reduced by 5 bases and J by 8 bases, leaving a spacing of 12 bases between them. The data belong to a study of cytomegalovirus exposure and HLA in healthy donors (dated by TCRdb to about 2017). Context from the whole study: According to an earlier analysis of around 600 of the donors, 150 million to 200 million T cells yielded 117 million unique TCR beta sequences and approximately 300 Gb of sequence data. Typing coverage differed by locus: A, B, C, DRB1 and DQB1 were typed in roughly 620-630 donors, DQA1 in about 500, DPA1 in approximately 610, and DPB1 in roughly 470. An earlier analysis of several hundred of the donors applied high-throughput TCR beta sequencing to assess whether each TCR beta V gene segment acted as functional or pseudogenic. To predict cytomegalovirus infection status, the study combined high-throughput TCR immunosequencing, statistical association of individual TCRs with disease status, and machine learning. A separate validation cohort of roughly 120 different subjects was used in addition to the approximately 610-subject first cohort. Donor age, sex, ethnicity and CMV serostatus were collected together with the repertoire data. Class I and class II HLA loci were covered by the typing at four-digit resolution. About 280 gigabases of sequencing data and 70 million to 95 million unique TCR sequences made up an early release that covered fewer than 650 HLA-typed donors. Rather than drawing on any new phenotypic data, the later analysis identified candidate immune exposures from TCR beta sequences and the way those sequences occurred across donors. The genetic ancestry cluster associated with self-reported Caucasian donors included around four fifths of the 398 genotyped donors. All discovery cohort repertoires had been generated on a single sequencing platform. Among about 370 genotyped donors of the cohort, an average of about 220,000 unique TCR beta nucleotide sequences was sequenced per donor, of which roughly 17% were non-productive. A later genetic analysis used genome-wide SNP genotypes for about 55% of the 666 donors, treating that subset as a discovery cohort. A later analysis re-analyzed previously published TCR beta repertoires from 600 to 850 donors and added high-resolution HLA genotyping to study TCR occurrence patterns. The aim of the study was to test whether cataloging public T cell receptors could identify signatures of past pathogen exposure. The study profiled the T cell repertoires of more than 500 subjects by immunosequencing and related them to cytomegalovirus serostatus. About 5 DR-DQ haplotypes were handled as single units for association and clustering, since linkage in the cohort was strong.

The cohort comprised some 730 healthy bone marrow donors. At the time of sampling, all cohort members were nominally healthy, though unrecorded immune exposures were likely present. The donor was CMV seronegative and was included in the group of 352 seronegative cohort members. Each donor provided a peripheral blood sample, and peripheral blood mononuclear cells were used for TCR beta sequencing. The Qiagen DNeasy Blood Extraction Kit was used to extract genomic DNA from the blood cell samples. The receptor library was made with the immunoSEQ multiplex PCR assay. For the multiplex PCR, a mixture combining 60 forward primers for TCR Vbeta segments and 13 reverse primers for TCR Jbeta segments was used. The CDR3 region of rearranged TCR beta genes was amplified from genomic DNA by a multiplex PCR assay. On the Illumina HiSeq System, the amplified TCR beta libraries were sequenced as 87-base-pair reads. Per the source publication's procedure: Across the 666 repertoires, a later analysis counted approximately 83 million unique TCR beta chains, roughly 11 million of which were shared by at least two donors. Raw reads were error-corrected and collapsed into unique sequences by a nearest-neighbor algorithm in which closely related sequences were merged to remove PCR and sequencing errors. Alignment of CDR3 sequences to IMGT reference sequences was used to assign V, D and J gene segments. For a sequence to be retained, a match of at least six nucleotides was required to both a V gene segment and a J gene segment. A rearrangement was called productive if the CDR3 had no stop codons and remained in frame with V and J, and every other rearrangement was called non-productive. Following IMGT convention, CDR3 was defined as the stretch from the second conserved V-encoded cysteine up to the conserved J-encoded phenylalanine. Sequences without an unambiguous match to a single V gene segment were excluded from the earlier analysis of a few hundred of the donors. An earlier analysis of 587 of the donors called V segments functional above 56.7% productive rearrangements and segregating when the between-donor standard deviation exceeded 5%. A statistical classification framework was developed to diagnose cytomegalovirus status using the catalog of TCR beta chain sequences. V and J gene assignment, in a later analysis, came from comparing TCR nucleotide sequences with IMGT/GENE-DB human TR gene sequences. In a later analysis, CDR3 sequences and most-parsimonious VDJ recombination scenarios were assigned using the TCRdist pipeline. In a later analysis, every TCR beta chain was defined by the combination of its CDR3 amino acid sequence and its V-gene family, and reads without a unique V-gene family were dropped. To address suspected cross-contamination and a sequencing artifact, a later analysis removed around 590 highly shared, low-generation-probability nucleotide sequences. For each public chain, a later analysis derived a clonal expansion index from normalized ranks of inferred template counts within each repertoire. In a later analysis, generation probabilities were computed using a VDJ recombination model fitted to out-of-frame rearrangements, and the results were checked against IGoR. A later analysis scored TCR-TCR, TCR-HLA and TCR-CMV co-occurrence with hypergeometric tests, applying a repertoire-size bias correction to TCR pairs. To estimate false discovery rates, a later analysis permuted the HLA or CMV assignments 20 times. In a later analysis, co-occurring TCRs were grouped with DBSCAN, and TCRdist sequence similarity was added when clustering was performed within HLA-allele-positive subsets. Repertoires with fewer than 30,000 or more than 120,000 public chains were left out of co-occurrence clustering, as were five repertoires with anomalous nucleotide sharing. Drawn from immuneACCESS, this table holds only the in-frame rearrangements with V and J called that TCRdb kept. Clones are partly lost; checked studies trace under half to an unresolved V gene and leave the rest unexplained. V, J and clone size are taken as reported in that table, and D and trimming were inferred from the DNA itself. This sample comprises 150,000 to 200,000 clones, 77% of them detected only once. 1.4% of the sample is in the top ten clones.

Results the study describes overall, beyond this receptor: In a later analysis, 16,951 TCR beta sequences were associated with specific HLA alleles at a false discovery rate of 0.05. Most TCR sequences were seen in very few donors, while some public TCRs were found in many individuals. In a later genetic analysis, a missense DCLRE1C variant was associated with V-gene and J-gene trimming of TCR beta chains, and the association was replicated in an independent cohort. CMV serostatus was the only immune exposure information available for the cohort. In an earlier analysis of about 540 of the donors, most TCR beta V segments were observed in productive rearrangements about 90% or about 30% of the time, broadly matching IMGT annotations. Compared with equally common non-associated chains, HLA-associated TCR beta chains in a later analysis were more clonally expanded and had lower generation probabilities. In a later genetic analysis, fewer N-insertions in productive TCRs were reported among donors in an Asian-associated ancestry cluster than the approximately 710-donor mean. The classifier was reported to diagnose cytomegalovirus status with high specificity and sensitivity in both the original and validation cohorts. According to a later analysis, parvovirus B19, influenza, CMV and Epstein-Barr virus appeared linked to several top co-occurrence clusters. According to a later analysis, TCR association rates differed among HLA loci, with DRB1 alleles showing the most associated TCRs and HLA-C alleles showing the fewest. The sequencing pipeline was judged likely to have produced a cluster of highly shared sequence variants as a technical artifact. HLA typing was unavailable for some donors at each locus, so association tests used only the typed subset. In vitro tests confirmed that a few of the cytomegalovirus-associated TCR beta chains recognize cytomegalovirus antigens. A further reported finding was that TCR beta sequences accurately predicted the HLA-A and HLA-B alleles for most subjects in the first cohort. Because counts were too low, around 17 rarely observed V segments, including chromosome 9 orphons, were left out of the earlier analysis of some 640 of the donors. Only TCR beta chains were sequenced in this cohort, and the absence of alpha or paired-chain data limited detectable features. It was suggested by the authors that the approach could potentially be generalized to other disease states and immunological phenotypes. Correlated functional status among segregating V segments might be attributable to linkage disequilibrium, but an unknown experimental factor could not be ruled out. Because the 87-base-pair reads could not distinguish some IMGT-functional V segments, including TRBV6-2 and TRBV6-3, those segments were excluded. When HLA alleles, especially DR and DQ, strongly co-occurred, attributing TCR associations to individual alleles was difficult. In the study, approximately 160 TCR beta chains were listed as associated with cytomegalovirus. A later analysis found that most CMV-associated TCR beta chains appeared HLA-restricted, with HLA associations seemingly driven largely by CMV exposure. The presence/absence analyses assumed that sequencing depth was roughly uniform across donors, and that assumption may not be true.

Here the chain combines TRBV7-9 and TRBJ1-1, with a tentative D gene TRBD1 over 5 matching bases. The sample comprised PBMCs. This receptor was taken from a woman aged 30 to 39 in good health and CMV-seronegative. The encoded CDR3 is CASSPLDREAFF. The DNA is as follows: TGTGCCAGCAGCCCGCTCGACAGAGAAGCTTTCTTT.